A single sample is the source of the 16 T cell receptor beta chains below, sequenced in a study of T cell repertoires in cytomegalovirus infection. MiXCR was run by TCRdb on the reads, yielding one entry per CDR3 protein. The sample consists of roughly 230,000 distinct CDR3 sequences, approximately 22% of them appearing once. The sequenced sample consisted of CD8+ T cells from PBMCs. These receptors were taken from a human donor in good health (CMV status not recorded). Some clones in this sample may be carry-over from other donors' samples.

This chain uses TRBV7-9 with TRBJ1-1; D is unresolved. V dropped 5 bases and J dropped 4 bases, with 17 bases sitting between them. Germline lookup yields CDR1 SEHNR and CDR2 FQNEAQ (reference sequence). There are 15 residues in the CDR3. DNA of the CDR3: TGTGCCAGCAGCCCGGATTGGAGTACTCCCACTGAAGCTTTCTTT. It specifies CASSPDWSTPTEAFF. The entire variable domain, with the rest obtained from reference TRBV7-9 and TRBJ1-1, is as follows: DTGVSQNPRHKITKRGQNVTFRCDPISEHNRLYWYRQTLGQGPEFLTYFQNEAQLEKSRLLSDRFSAERPKGSFSTLEIQRTEQGDSAMYLCASSPDWSTPTEAFFGQGTRLTVV.

The chain carries TRBV29-1 and TRBJ2-7, with TRBD1 matching over 10 bases. This CDR3 has 16 residues. The ends lost 4 bases at V and 4 bases at J; junction bases unmatched: 13. Germline values: CDR1 SQVTM, CDR2 ANQGSEA. The DNA for the CDR3 is TGCAGCGTTGGAGTTTTGGGGACAGGGGAATTGTACGAGCAGTACTTC. Its translation: CSVGVLGTGELYEQYF.

This chain uses TRBV20-1 with TRBJ2-5; tentative D call: TRBD2 (5 bases). V was clipped by 3 bases and J by 3 bases, with 17 bases between them. The CDR3 length is 15 residues. Germline V CDR1 and CDR2: DFQATT, SNEGSKA (reference sequence). In nucleotides, the CDR3 is TGCAGTGCTAGTGTCGGAGACGGGGTAGAAGAGACCCAGTACTTC. It translates to CSASVGDGVEETQYF.

The sample holds a few counts of this clonotype. The CDR3 region is CASSQGTGTGYEQYF. The CDR3 DNA reads as TGTGCCAGCAGCCAAGGAACCGGGACAGGGTACGAGCAGTACTTC. The chain combines TRBV7-9 with TRBJ2-7; TRBD1 agrees at 9 bases. Looked up from germline, CDR1 is SEHNR and CDR2 is FQNEAQ (reference sequence). The CDR3 contains 15 residues. V lost 5 bases, J lost 4 bases, and 9 bases stayed unmatched.

The J gene is TRBJ2-5, the V gene TRBV28; D is undetermined. The CDR3 contains 12 residues. Germline V CDR1 and CDR2: MDHEN, SYDVKM. Trimming removed 2 bases at V and 9 bases at J, with 10 bases between. The CDR3: CASSLGRASQYF. The CDR3 bases are TGTGCCAGCAGTTTAGGTCGGGCGTCCCAGTACTTC.

The chain's CDR3 is CASSIATGGNQPQHF. The CDR3 DNA is TGTGCCAGTAGTATAGCGACAGGGGGCAATCAGCCCCAGCATTTT. J is TRBJ1-5 and V is TRBV19, with TRBD1 matching 8 bases. This CDR3 comprises 15 residues. The V segment lost 1 base and the J segment 2 bases; nucleotides outside the gene matches: 1. Germline V gene data show CDR1 as LNHDA and CDR2 as SQIVND (reference sequence).

This clonotype occurred many times. The chain links TRBV29-1 to TRBJ1-2; weak D call: TRBD1 (5 bases). Deletions cut 6 bases from V and 3 bases from J, with 11 bases between. Per the germline V gene, CDR1 is SQVTM and CDR2 is ANQGSEA. This CDR3 comprises 12 residues. CDR3 sequence (DNA): TGCAGCGTCGGGACTTTCGACTATGGCTACACCTTC. Protein: CSVGTFDYGYTF.

This chain joins TRBV28 and TRBJ1-2; perhaps TRBD1 as D (5 bases). The germline V gene encodes CDR1 MDHEN and CDR2 SYDVKM. V gave up 5 bases and J gave up 1 base, with 20 bases separating them. This CDR3 contains 17 residues. Here the CDR3 DNA reads TGTGCCAGCAGTCCCTTAACTGGGGGTGGATATAACTATGGCTACACCTTC. Its translation: CASSPLTGGGYNYGYTF.

The J gene is TRBJ2-5, the V gene TRBV7-2; D not resolved. CDR1 SGHTA and CDR2 FQGNSA come from the germline V gene. V was cut by 1 base and J by 2 bases, with 11 bases left in between. The CDR3 runs to 15 residues. Here the CDR3 reads CASSLGDRVQETQYF. The CDR3 DNA reads as TGTGCCAGCAGCTTAGGGGATCGGGTACAAGAGACCCAGTACTTC.

The V gene is TRBV7-8, the J gene TRBJ1-5; D is ambiguous. CDR1 is SGHVS, CDR2 FQNEAQ, per germline. This CDR3 spans 13 amino acids. V was shortened by 5 bases and J by 7 bases, with 12 bases between the two germline ends. The CDR3 loop is CASSPTQTQPQHF. DNA of the CDR3: TGTGCCAGCAGCCCCACTCAAACACAGCCCCAGCATTTT.

The V call is TRBV7-4, the J call TRBJ2-6; 9 nucleotides agree with TRBD1. CDR3 length equals 18 residues. V shed 1 base, J shed 3 bases, and the junction held 7 bases outside the gene matches. Germline lookup yields CDR1 SGHVT and CDR2 SQSDAQ. The chain's CDR3 is CASSLEPDRGYGANVLTF. DNA for the CDR3: TGTGCCAGCAGCTTAGAGCCGGACAGGGGATATGGGGCCAACGTCCTGACTTTC.

The sample holds a few counts of this clonotype. The chain links TRBV19 to TRBJ1-5; D is possibly TRBD1 (6 bases). Trimming shortened V by 5 bases and J by 0 bases, and 11 bases separated the two germline ends. The CDR3 spans 15 residues. CDR1 LNHDA and CDR2 SQIVND come from the germline V gene (reference sequence). The CDR3 is CASSEDRYSNQPQHF. CDR3 DNA sequence: TGTGCCAGTAGTGAGGACAGATATAGCAATCAGCCCCAGCATTTT.

This clonotype was observed at least ten times. The CDR3 bases are TGTGCCAGCAGGGTAGGCTCCTACGAGCAGTACTTC. Amino acid sequence: CASRVGSYEQYF. V gene TRBV25-1 combines with J gene TRBJ2-7, with D unresolved. The CDR3 is 12 amino acids. Trimming cost V 6 bases and J 0 bases, with 6 bases left between them. Looked up from germline, CDR1 is MGHDK and CDR2 is SYGVNS.

This clonotype was seen at least ten times. The J gene is TRBJ2-2, the V gene TRBV7-3, with TRBD2 matching 8 bases. Germline V gene lookup returns CDR1 SGHTA and CDR2 FQGTGA. The CDR3 contains 17 residues. V shed 6 bases, J shed 4 bases, and the junction held 13 bases outside the gene matches. CDR3 coding DNA: TGTGCCAGCAGACCCGGGGGGGGGCGCGTCGCCACCGGGGAGCTGTTTTTT. It is translated as CASRPGGGRVATGELFF.

V usage is TRBV29-1 and J usage is TRBJ2-1, with D maybe TRBD2 (5 bases). The CDR3 has 12 amino acids. Germline V gene sequence: CDR1 SQVTM, CDR2 ANQGSEA. V was cut by 6 bases and J by 5 bases, with 11 bases left in between. The CDR3 is CSVIPGNNEQFF. For the CDR3, the DNA is TGCAGCGTCATCCCCGGGAACAATGAGCAGTTCTTC.

J is TRBJ2-7 and V is TRBV4-1; D is unclear. The V end was cut by 2 bases, the J end by 0 bases, with 11 bases between. This CDR3 contains 15 residues. Germline V gene data show CDR1 as MGHRA and CDR2 as YSYEKL. The CDR3 region has the DNA TGCGCCAGCAGCCAACGACCGCAAGGCTCCTACGAGCAGTACTTC. Protein sequence: CASSQRPQGSYEQYF.